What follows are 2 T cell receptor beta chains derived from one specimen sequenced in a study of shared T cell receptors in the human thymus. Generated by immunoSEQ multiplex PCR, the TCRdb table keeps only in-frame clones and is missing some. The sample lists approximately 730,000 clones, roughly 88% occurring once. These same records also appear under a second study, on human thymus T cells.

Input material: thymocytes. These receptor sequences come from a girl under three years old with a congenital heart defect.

In DNA form, the CDR3 reads TGTGCCAGCAGTGATTGGGGGGGGGCGGTCTACAATGAGCAGTTCTTC. Encoded protein: CASSDWGGAVYNEQFF. The chain combines TRBV2 with TRBJ2-1; tentatively, D is TRBD2 (7 bases). Germline V gene sequence: CDR1 SNHLY, CDR2 FYNNEI. CDR3 length: 16 amino acids. V gave up 3 bases and J gave up 3 bases, with 15 bases separating them.

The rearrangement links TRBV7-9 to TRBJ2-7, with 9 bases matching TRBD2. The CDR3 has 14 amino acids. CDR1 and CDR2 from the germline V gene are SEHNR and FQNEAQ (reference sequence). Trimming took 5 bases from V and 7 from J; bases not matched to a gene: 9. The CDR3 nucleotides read TGTGCCAGCAGCCCAAGCGGGGGGCCTGGGGAGCAGTACTTC. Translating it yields CASSPSGGPGEQYF. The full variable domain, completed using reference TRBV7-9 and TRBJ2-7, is DTGVSQNPRHKITKRGQNVTFRCDPISEHNRLYWYRQTLGQGPEFLTYFQNEAQLEKSRLLSDRFSAERPKGSFSTLEIQRTEQGDSAMYLCASSPSGGPGEQYFGPGTRLTVT.